A selection of T cell receptor beta chains follows, all from one sample in a study of human T cells and chemical hapten exposure. Via MiXCR, TCRdb re-called the RACE reads, giving one row per CDR3 protein. The sample includes roughly 150,000 distinct CDR3 sequences, about 11% seen only once; the top ten take around 1.4%. Sequencing was performed on whole blood, taken in connection with sensitization to the hapten diphenylcyclopropenone (DPC). The receptors were gathered from a woman aged 45-65 years with alopecia areata. Some clones in this sample may be carry-over from other donors' samples. CDR3s include the opening cysteine and the closing phenylalanine or tryptophan. D genes are given only for firm matches. Expanded clones get a size class; other rows say once, few or many, or leave the size out.

j_call v_call d_call clone_size cdr3_length cdr3_nt cdr3_aa
TRBJ2-1 TRBV27 . . 15 TGTGCCAGCAGTTTATCAAGGTTATCCTACAATGAGCAGTTCTTC CASSLSRLSYNEQFF
TRBJ2-1 TRBV6-5 TRBD1 few 18 TGTGCCAGCAGTTACCATGGACAGGGCGGGCCGACCTACAATGAGCAGTTCTTC CASSYHGQGGPTYNEQFF
TRBJ2-3 TRBV28 . few 17 TGTGCCAGCAGGGTGCTTTCAGGCACCAAAAGCACAGATACGCAGTATTTT CASRVLSGTKSTDTQYF
TRBJ2-5 TRBV3-1 . . 15 TGTGCCAGCAAGCTGTCCGGTGGGGGAGTAGAGACCCAGTACTTC CASKLSGGGVETQYF
TRBJ2-7 TRBV11-2 TRBD2 many 15 TGTGCCAGCAGCTTAGGAGGGCTAGCGGTACTGGGCGTGTACTTC CASSLGGLAVLGVYF
TRBJ2-1 TRBV3-1 . many 14 TGTGCCAGCAGCCAGGGCCAGCTTTACAATGAGCAGTTCTTC CASSQGQLYNEQFF
TRBJ1-2 TRBV20-1 . few 12 TGCAGTGCTAGCTTTCCCCTCTATGGCTACACCTTC CSASFPLYGYTF
TRBJ2-7 TRBV18 . many 15 TGTGCCAGCTCACCACAATGGGAGAAGTTGAACGAGCAGTACTTC CASSPQWEKLNEQYF
TRBJ1-3 TRBV12-3/TRBV12-4 . . 15 TGTGCCAGCACTCCCCAAGGGTTTGCTGGAAACACCATATATTTT CASTPQGFAGNTIYF
TRBJ1-3 TRBV7-9 . few 15 TGTGCCAGCAGCCCCGACGTCTCTGTGAGAAACACCATATATTTT CASSPDVSVRNTIYF
TRBJ2-3 TRBV9 . . 15 TGTGCCAGCAGTTTCACTAGCCTCACCACAGATACGCAGTATTTT CASSFTSLTTDTQYF
TRBJ2-7 TRBV7-2 . . 15 TGTGCCAGCCAGGAGGCCCCTTCTATGCCAAACGAGCAGTACTTC CASQEAPSMPNEQYF
TRBJ1-5 TRBV4-3 . many 18 TGCGCCAGCAGCCAAGAGTGGCGAGGGGGGGCCCTTAATCAGCCCCAGCATTTT CASSQEWRGGALNQPQHF
TRBJ2-7 TRBV13 . many 12 TGTGCCAGCAGCTCACAGCCCTACGAGCAGTACTTC CASSSQPYEQYF
TRBJ2-4 TRBV27 TRBD1 . 13 TGTGCCAGCAGAGGACAGGGAAAAAACATTCAGTACTTC CASRGQGKNIQYF
TRBJ2-5 TRBV5-5 . many 13 TGTGCCAGCAGAGGAGGGGGGCGGGAGACCCAGTACTTC CASRGGGRETQYF
TRBJ2-2 TRBV12-3/TRBV12-4 . . 15 TGTGCCAGCAGTTTAAAAGGCCCGGGAGCGGGGGAGCTGTTTTTT CASSLKGPGAGELFF
TRBJ1-5 TRBV7-9 TRBD1 many 15 TGTGCCAGCAGCTTGGGGACAGGGAACAATCAGCCCCAGCATTTT CASSLGTGNNQPQHF
TRBJ2-2 TRBV7-2 TRBD2 many 19 TGTGCCAGCAGCTTAGCAAAGACTAGCGGGAGTTCGAACACCGGGGAGCTGTTTTTT CASSLAKTSGSSNTGELFF
TRBJ2-1 TRBV9 . . 16 TGTGCCAGCAGCGTAGGAGGGGGAGGAGGCGACAATGAGCAGTTCTTC CASSVGGGGGDNEQFF
TRBJ2-7 TRBV4-3 TRBD2 many 15 TGCGCCAGCAGCCAAGGACTAGCGGGAGCTCGTGAGCAGTACTTC CASSQGLAGAREQYF
TRBJ2-1 TRBV12-3/TRBV12-4 TRBD1 many 17 TGTGCCAGCAGCATAAGGACCGGGACAGGGGAGGTAAATGAGCAGTTCTTC CASSIRTGTGEVNEQFF
TRBJ1-1 TRBV9 . . 15 TGTGCCAGCAGCCCCGATCTGGAAATGAACACTGAAGCTTTCTTT CASSPDLEMNTEAFF
TRBJ2-2 TRBV12-3/TRBV12-4 TRBD1 . 13 TGTGCCAGCAGGCAGGGGGTTGCCGGGGAGCTGTTTTTT CASRQGVAGELFF
TRBJ2-3 TRBV7-9 . . 15 TGTGCCAGCAGCTTAGGAGCAGGGCGGGCAGATACGCAGTATTTT CASSLGAGRADTQYF
TRBJ2-1 TRBV7-2 . many 13 TGTGCCAGCAGCTTAGGACGCAACAATGAGCAGTTCTTC CASSLGRNNEQFF
TRBJ2-1 TRBV19 . . 16 TGTGCCAGTGCCCCCGTTGGGGGGAGCTCCTACAATGAGCAGTTCTTC CASAPVGGSSYNEQFF
TRBJ2-6 TRBV18 . few 14 TGTGCCAGCTCCCAAGAACAGGGGGCCAACGTCCTGACTTTC CASSQEQGANVLTF
TRBJ2-3 TRBV6-2/TRBV6-3 TRBD2 many 15 TGTGCCAGCAGGTTAGCGGGAGAAGGTAAAGATACGCAGTATTTT CASRLAGEGKDTQYF
TRBJ2-6 TRBV4-2 TRBD2 . 20 TGTGCCAGCAGCCAAGAGGGCTGGACTAGCGGGTACTCTGGGGCCAACGTCCTGACTTTC CASSQEGWTSGYSGANVLTF
TRBJ2-6 TRBV19 . . 14 TGTGCCAGTAGTATTGGAAATGGGGCCAACGTCCTGACTTTC CASSIGNGANVLTF
TRBJ1-5 TRBV7-9 TRBD1 . 15 TGTGCCAGCAGCTCCACGGACAGGGGAGGACAGCCCCAGCATTTT CASSSTDRGGQPQHF
TRBJ1-1 TRBV11-3 . many 12 TGTGCCAGCAGCTTCGAAGGCACTGAAGCTTTCTTT CASSFEGTEAFF
TRBJ2-2 TRBV6-2/TRBV6-3 . . 13 TGTGCCAGCAGCCGGGAGAGCACCGGGGAGCTGTTTTTT CASSRESTGELFF
TRBJ2-3 TRBV7-6 . . 14 TGTGCCAGCAGCTTAGTGCCCAGCACAGATACGCAGTATTTT CASSLVPSTDTQYF
TRBJ2-1 TRBV20-1 TRBD2 many 15 TGCAGTGCTAGAGATCTAGCGGAAAACTACAATGAGCAGTTCTTC CSARDLAENYNEQFF
TRBJ1-3 TRBV24-1 . few 15 TGTGCCACCAGTGATTTCGGCCCACTTGGGGACACCATATATTTT CATSDFGPLGDTIYF
TRBJ1-3 TRBV7-9 . . 15 TGTGCCAGCAGCTTAGGGGCAGACTCTGGAAACACCATATATTTT CASSLGADSGNTIYF
TRBJ2-5 TRBV27 . . 14 TGTGCCAGCAGTTTAGCAGGGTTAGAAGAGACCCAGTACTTC CASSLAGLEETQYF
TRBJ2-3 TRBV27 . many 12 TGTGCCAGCAGCCCCAGGGCGGATACGCAGTATTTT CASSPRADTQYF
TRBJ2-3 TRBV20-1 . many 12 TGCAGTGCTAGAGATCCGGGAGATACGCAGTATTTT CSARDPGDTQYF
TRBJ1-4 TRBV7-2 . few 14 TGTGCCAGCAGCTTACAAGATTTCAATGAAAAACTGTTTTTT CASSLQDFNEKLFF
TRBJ2-3 TRBV3-1 . few 14 TGTGCCAGCAGCCAGGGCCGGCCCCAAGATACGCAGTATTTT CASSQGRPQDTQYF
TRBJ2-3 TRBV20-1 . few 15 TGCAGTGCGGCTACGGGAGCAGCTAGCACAGATACGCAGTATTTT CSAATGAASTDTQYF
TRBJ1-6 TRBV7-2 TRBD1 once 15 TGTGCCAGCAGCTTTGACAGGGGGGAAAGTTCACCCCTCCACTTT CASSFDRGESSPLHF
TRBJ2-2 TRBV6-5 TRBD2 few 16 TGTGCCAGCACCTCTAGAGGGACTAGCGGGACTGGGGAGCTGTTTTTT CASTSRGTSGTGELFF
TRBJ2-7 TRBV5-1 TRBD1 many 17 TGCGCCAGCAGCAAAGGGGGGACAGGCCAAATTGGCTACGAGCAGTACTTC CASSKGGTGQIGYEQYF
TRBJ2-7 TRBV5-1 . . 15 TGCGCCAGCAGTCCTACTCAGGGGACATGGTACGAGCAGTACTTC CASSPTQGTWYEQYF
TRBJ2-7 TRBV11-3 . few 14 TGTGCCAGCAGCTTGCCCCCCGGAGTTCGCGAGCAGTACTTC CASSLPPGVREQYF
TRBJ2-3 TRBV7-3 . . 12 TGTGCCAGCAGCTTAGACAGATCAACGCAGTATTTT CASSLDRSTQYF
TRBJ2-6 TRBV6-5 . . 15 TGTGCCAGCAGTACAGTAAGCTCTGGGGCCAACGTCCTGACTTTC CASSTVSSGANVLTF
TRBJ2-1 TRBV11-1 TRBD2 many 14 TGTGCCAGCAGTACACGGGACTACCACAATGAGCAGTTCTTC CASSTRDYHNEQFF
TRBJ1-2 TRBV29-1 . few 11 TGCAGCGTTGTAATCTCCGGGGGCTACACCTTC CSVVISGGYTF
TRBJ2-7 TRBV24-1 . few 16 TGTGCCACCAGTGATGCCAGCGGAGGAAACACCTACGAGCAGTACTTC CATSDASGGNTYEQYF
TRBJ2-5 TRBV6-1 . . 12 TGTGCCAGCCTTGTCCCCGGGGGGACCCAGTACTTC CASLVPGGTQYF